These 15 T cell receptor beta chains share one sample of origin, sequenced in a study of cytomegalovirus exposure and HLA in healthy donors. PCR used 60 Vbeta primers and 13 Jbeta primers. Using immunoSEQ multiplex PCR, the repertoire was profiled, and TCRdb retains in-frame clones only, with some absent. The sample has approximately 170,000 clones; 68% are singletons. The material sequenced was PBMCs. The receptor source for this set is a man in his forties or fifties in good health and CMV-seronegative.

The chain has TRBV4-1 and TRBJ2-2; 7 nucleotides match TRBD1. The length of the CDR3 is 14 residues. V trimming: 4 bases; J trimming: 3 bases; junction bases outside the gene matches: 2. The V gene's germline CDR1 is MGHRA and CDR2 YSYEKL. The CDR3 region is CASSPDRDTGELFF. The CDR3 nucleotides are TGCGCCAGCAGCCCCGACAGGGACACCGGGGAGCTGTTTTTT.

This clone has more than one count but fewer than ten. The rearrangement joins TRBV7-3 to TRBJ2-5, with 9 positions matching TRBD1. Germline-derived CDR1 and CDR2 are SGHTA and FQGTGA. V was clipped by 6 bases and J by 11 bases; unmatched bases: 10. The CDR3 is made up of 13 amino acids. The CDR3 sequence is CASSPGQGGEQYF. The CDR3 bases are TGTGCCAGCAGTCCGGGACAGGGAGGTGAGCAGTACTTC. The full variable domain, in which reference TRBV7-3 and TRBJ2-5 provide the parts outside the CDR3, is GAGVSQTPSNKVTEKGKYVELRCDPISGHTALYWYRQSLGQGPEFLIYFQGTGAADDSGLPNDRFFAVRPEGSVSTLKIQRTERGDSAVYLCASSPGQGGEQYFGPGTRLLVL.

The chain links TRBV27 to TRBJ1-5; the match to TRBD1 covers 7 bases. Germline CDR1 and CDR2: MNHEY and SMNVEV (reference sequence). The CDR3 has 15 amino acids. V shed 10 bases and J 4 bases; nucleotides not matched to a gene: 13. As DNA, the CDR3 is TGTGCCACCTCCGAATACAGGGGATTGAATCAGCCCCAGCATTTT. Translated, it gives CATSEYRGLNQPQHF.

The chain couples TRBV5-1 to TRBJ2-1, with TRBD2 as a possible D gene (5 bases). The ends were cut back, 4 bases at V and 14 bases at J, with 16 bases in the middle. The CDR3 runs to 12 residues. Germline loops: CDR1 SGHRS, CDR2 YFSETQ. CDR3 in DNA: TGCGCCAGCAGCCCGGACGGGGATCGGGAGTTCTTC. Encoded protein: CASSPDGDREFF.

The sample holds a few counts of this clone. The chain links TRBV28 to TRBJ2-7, with D possibly being TRBD1 (6 bases). In germline, CDR1 is MDHEN, CDR2 SYDVKM. This CDR3 has 15 amino acids. V lost 1 base, J lost 0 bases, and 10 bases lay in between. CDR3 DNA: TGTGCCAGCAGTTTATCTCCGGACAGCTCCTACGAGCAGTACTTC. It yields the protein CASSLSPDSSYEQYF.

The V gene is TRBV25-1, the J gene TRBJ1-4; 8 bases map to TRBD1. The V segment lost 4 bases and the J segment 3 bases; nucleotides outside the gene matches: 4. This CDR3 comprises 15 residues. Germline loops: CDR1 MGHDK, CDR2 SYGVNS. The CDR3 DNA is TGTGCCAGCAGTGGCACAGGGGGTGCTAATGAAAAACTGTTTTTT. It encodes CASSGTGGANEKLFF.

The chain is built from TRBV27 and TRBJ1-5; 7 nucleotides agree with TRBD1. V shed 4 bases and J 1 base; nucleotides not matched to a gene: 13. This CDR3 has 18 residues. Germline V gene sequence: CDR1 MNHEY, CDR2 SMNVEV (reference sequence). CDR3 nucleotides: TGTGCCAGCAGTTCTTATTCTTCCGGGACAGCCAGCAATCAGCCCCAGCATTTT. This sequence encodes CASSSYSSGTASNQPQHF.

This clone has a handful of counts. J is TRBJ2-1 and V is TRBV5-1; D may be TRBD1 (6 bases). CDR1 is SGHRS, CDR2 YFSETQ, per germline. V was cut by 0 bases and J by 0 bases, with 10 bases left in between. The CDR3 consists of 16 residues. The DNA for the CDR3 is TGCGCCAGCAGCTTGGAGGACAGCAGCTCCTACAATGAGCAGTTCTTC. Protein product: CASSLEDSSSYNEQFF.

The CDR3 bases are TGTGCCAGCAGTTACTCGGCGGCAGGGGCCCGTAGAGAGCAGTACTTC. Its translation is CASSYSAAGARREQYF. J is TRBJ2-7 and V is TRBV6-6, with a weak D call TRBD1 (6 bases). CDR1 is MNHNY, CDR2 SVGAGI, per germline (reference sequence). There are 16 residues in the CDR3. The V end lost 0 bases, the J end lost 7 bases, and 19 bases lay between the germline ends.

This clone has just a few counts. This sequence joins TRBV7-9 and TRBJ2-3; 12 nucleotides match TRBD1. Trimming at V came to 3 bases and at J to 1 base, leaving 5 bases not matched to a gene. The CDR3 has 17 residues. In germline, CDR1 is SEHNR, CDR2 FQNEAQ (reference sequence). CDR3 in amino acids: CASSFTGTGGRTDTQYF. As DNA, the CDR3 is TGTGCCAGCAGCTTTACCGGGACAGGGGGCCGCACAGATACGCAGTATTTT.

The chain uses TRBV5-5 and TRBJ1-4; D gene unclear. The germline V and J ends were trimmed by 2 bases and 5 bases, with 10 bases remaining between them. The CDR3 sequence is 14 residues long. Germline V gene sequence: CDR1 SGHKS, CDR2 YYEKEE (reference sequence). The CDR3 coding sequence is TGTGCCAGCAGCTTTCCCGGGTCCAATGAAAAACTGTTTTTT. Translated, it gives CASSFPGSNEKLFF.

The chain carries TRBV7-2 and TRBJ1-5; a possible D gene is TRBD1 (5 bases). The CDR3 is made up of 14 amino acids. The V and J ends lost 1 base and 5 bases respectively, with 9 bases between them. Germline V gives CDR1 SGHTA, CDR2 FQGNSA. CDR3 DNA: TGTGCCAGCAGCTTAGAAGGGGCGCATCAGCCCCAGCATTTT. Its protein is CASSLEGAHQPQHF.

Concerning this clone: A junction end diverges from the germline sequence, so it may reflect a read error. The V gene is TRBV27, the J gene TRBJ2-2; TRBD1 aligns across 10 bases. The CDR3 loop spans 16 amino acids. Germline CDR1 reads MNHEY; CDR2 reads SMNVEV (reference sequence). CDR3 sequence (DNA): TGTGCCAGCAGCCCCGGGACAGGGGTCAACAGCGGGGAGCTGTTTTTT. This encodes CASSPGTGVNSGELFF.

This sequence joins TRBV19 and TRBJ2-7; TRBD2 might be the D (5 bases). V was clipped by 3 bases and J by 3 bases, with 12 bases between them. The CDR3 runs to 14 residues. Germline V CDR1 and CDR2: LNHDA, SQIVND (reference sequence). The CDR3 region is CASSIEHEGYEQYF. The DNA for the CDR3 is TGTGCCAGTAGTATTGAGCATGAGGGCTACGAGCAGTACTTC.

J is TRBJ2-2 and V is TRBV7-6; TRBD1 might be the D (6 bases). Trimming cost V 4 bases and J 1 base, with 16 bases left between them. In germline, CDR1 is SGHVS, CDR2 FNYEAQ. This CDR3 region has 17 residues. For the CDR3, the DNA is TGTGCCAGCAGCTCATCGCCCCGCAGGGGGAACACCGGGGAGCTGTTTTTT. Its translation: CASSSSPRRGNTGELFF.